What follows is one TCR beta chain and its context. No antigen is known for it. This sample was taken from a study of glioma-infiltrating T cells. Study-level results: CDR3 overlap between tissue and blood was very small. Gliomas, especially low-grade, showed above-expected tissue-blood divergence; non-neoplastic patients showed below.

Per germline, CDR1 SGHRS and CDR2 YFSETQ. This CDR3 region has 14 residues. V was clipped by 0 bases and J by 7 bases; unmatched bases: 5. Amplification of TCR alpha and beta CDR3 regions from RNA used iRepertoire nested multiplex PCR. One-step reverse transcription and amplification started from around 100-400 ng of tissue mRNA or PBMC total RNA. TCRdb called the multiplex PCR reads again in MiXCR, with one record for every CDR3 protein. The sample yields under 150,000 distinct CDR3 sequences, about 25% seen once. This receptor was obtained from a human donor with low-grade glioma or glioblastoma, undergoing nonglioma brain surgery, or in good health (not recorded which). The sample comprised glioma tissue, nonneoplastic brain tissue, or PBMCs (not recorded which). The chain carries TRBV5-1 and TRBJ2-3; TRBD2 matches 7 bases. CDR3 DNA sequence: TGCGCCAGCAGCTTGGGGACTAGTTCTTATACGCAGTATTTT. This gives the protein CASSLGTSSYTQYF. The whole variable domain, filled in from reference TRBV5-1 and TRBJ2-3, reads KAGVTQTPRYLIKTRGQQVTLSCSPISGHRSVSWYQQTPGQGLQFLFEYFSETQRNKGNFPGRFSGRQFSNSRSEMNVSTLELGDSALYLCASSLGTSSYTQYFGPGTRLTVL.